The subject of this entry is one T cell receptor beta chain. The antigen remains unidentified. The data originate from a study of Ad26.COV2.S vaccination and SARS-CoV-2 variants. With V trimmed by 6 bases and J by 3 bases, 9 bases remained unmatched. This CDR3 is built from 14 residues. Per germline, CDR1 SGHDT and CDR2 YYEEEE. Whole-study findings and limits: Total T cell responses may have been underestimated by the TCR breadth and depth analyses. Across vaccine and placebo recipients, the breadth of non-spike TCRs was similar. Vaccine recipients showed a spike-specific TCR breadth that was higher than in placebo recipients.

The table came from immunoSEQ multiplex PCR; TCRdb's copy has only in-frame clones and leaves some out. The table records about 94,000 clones, roughly 84% of them present only once. The chain uses TRBV5-6 and TRBJ2-7; 7 bases line up with TRBD1. The sample here was peripheral blood, taken after recovery from COVID-19. The receptor was isolated from a human donor who had recovered from COVID-19. The CDR3 DNA reads TGTGCCAGCACCGACAGGGAACTGTTCTACGAGCAGTACTTC. Its protein is CASTDRELFYEQYF. The whole variable domain, remainder taken from reference TRBV5-6 and TRBJ2-7, is DAGVTQSPTHLIKTRGQQVTLRCSPKSGHDTVSWYQQALGQGPQFIFQYYEEEERQRGNFPDRFSGHQFPNYSSELNVNALLLGDSALYLCASTDRELFYEQYFGPGTRLTVT.